This passage covers 11 T cell receptor beta chains from one sample sequenced in a study of cytomegalovirus exposure and HLA in healthy donors. PCR was performed using 60 Vbeta and 13 Jbeta primers. Sequencing was performed with immunoSEQ multiplex PCR; in TCRdb, only in-frame clones are kept and a portion is missing. The sample holds approximately 150,000 clones, roughly 80% seen once. The sequenced sample consisted of PBMCs. These receptors all stem from a woman in her thirties in good health and CMV-seronegative.

The chain carries TRBV10-3 and TRBJ2-6; 7 bases fit TRBD1. V trimming: 4 bases; J trimming: 0 bases; junction bases outside the gene matches: 6. The CDR3 contains 17 residues. The germline gives CDR1 ENHRY, CDR2 SYGVKD. The CDR3 DNA is TGTGCCATCAGTGGGTCGGGACAGACCTCTGGGGCCAACGTCCTGACTTTC. Its protein is CAISGSGQTSGANVLTF.

The CDR3 DNA reads as TGTGCCAGCAGTTACGTCAGGGATAGCTATGGCTACACCTTC. Amino acids: CASSYVRDSYGYTF. The gene calls are TRBV6-5 and TRBJ1-2; the D gene is possibly TRBD1 (5 bases). V gave up 2 bases and J gave up 4 bases, with 11 bases separating them. The CDR3 loop spans 14 amino acids. Germline V gene lookup returns CDR1 MNHEY and CDR2 SVGAGI.

This rearrangement joins TRBV7-3 to TRBJ1-2; 8 bases map to TRBD1. The CDR3 is made up of 13 amino acids. The V and J ends lost 1 base and 14 bases, in that order; junction bases with no gene match: 9. Germline V gene lookup returns CDR1 SGHTA and CDR2 FQGTGA. The CDR3 coding sequence is TGTGCCAGCAGCTTAAGGACAGGGTTGATCCTTACCTTC. It translates to CASSLRTGLILTF.

This sequence joins TRBV9 and TRBJ1-1, with D perhaps TRBD1 (6 bases). V shed 3 bases and J shed 0 bases, with 12 bases lying between them. The CDR3 runs to 15 residues. The germline V gene has CDR1 SGDLS and CDR2 YYNGEE. The CDR3 DNA follows: TGTGCCAGCAGCGCGGAAGGACAGATGAACACTGAAGCTTTCTTT. This translates into CASSAEGQMNTEAFF.

CDR3 coding DNA: TGTGCCAGCAGGCTACAGGGGTACTATGGCTACACCTTC. The encoded protein is CASRLQGYYGYTF. This sequence joins TRBV6-1 and TRBJ1-2; 7 bases match TRBD1. From germline, CDR1 is MNHNS and CDR2 SASEGT. The CDR3 has 13 residues. J gave up 3 bases and V 6 bases, and 4 bases lay outside the gene matches.

Turning to this clone: The sample has other DNA sequences that encode this CDR3 too. CDR3 residues: CASSLQGLNTEAFF. Written as DNA, the CDR3 is TGTGCCAGCAGCTTACAGGGTCTGAACACTGAAGCTTTCTTT. The J gene is TRBJ1-1, the V gene TRBV27, with D tentatively TRBD1 (6 bases). The CDR3 contains 14 residues. With 6 bases removed from V and 0 bases from J, the gap between germline ends came to 11 bases. Germline lookup yields CDR1 MNHEY and CDR2 SMNVEV (reference sequence).

As regards this clone: Other DNA sequences from this sample encode an identical CDR3 as well. The chain combines TRBV7-2 with TRBJ2-7, with D maybe TRBD1 (5 bases). V was shortened by 3 bases and J by 2 bases, with 8 bases between the two germline ends. The CDR3 has 13 residues. Looked up from germline, CDR1 is SGHTA and CDR2 is FQGNSA. CDR3 DNA: TGTGCCAGCAGCTTGGTGGACACCTACGAGCAGTACTTC. It yields the protein CASSLVDTYEQYF.

V and J are TRBV15 and TRBJ2-3; a possible D gene is TRBD1 (6 bases). Trimming took 0 bases from V and 4 from J, leaving 11 bases between them. Per the germline V gene, CDR1 is LNHNV and CDR2 is YYDKDF (reference sequence). The CDR3 has 15 residues. The CDR3 nucleotides are TGTGCCACCAGCAGAGAAGGTCAGGGGCCAGATACGCAGTATTTT. Residues: CATSREGQGPDTQYF.

About this clone: The same CDR3 can be traced to other DNA sequences in this sample. The V gene is TRBV1, the J gene TRBJ2-7; no check of the table's D call, TRBD2, against the DNA was made. TRBV1 is noted as a pseudogene. The CDR3 covers 16 residues. The CDR3 loop is CTSSQDGLAGAYEQYF. Here the CDR3 DNA reads TGCACCAGCAGCCAAGACGGACTAGCGGGAGCCTACGAGCAGTACTTC.

The V gene is TRBV15, the J gene TRBJ2-1; the match to TRBD2 covers 13 bases. Germline trimming cut 4 bases from V and 7 bases from J; bases unmatched to any gene: 7. The CDR3 has 16 amino acids. Germline values: CDR1 LNHNV, CDR2 YYDKDF (reference sequence). The CDR3 nucleotides read TGTGCCACCAGCACGAGACTAGCGGGAGGTTGGAATGAGCAGTTCTTC. It translates to CATSTRLAGGWNEQFF.

This chain connects TRBV13 to TRBJ2-2, with D tentatively TRBD2 (5 bases). CDR3 length: 21 amino acids. Deletions cut 5 bases from V and 4 bases from J, with 32 bases between. Looked up from germline, CDR1 is PRHDT and CDR2 is FYEKMQ (reference sequence). The CDR3 DNA is TGTGCCAGCAGCCAAATACCCCGAAACCCTTGGGAGCGCATCCTCACCGGGGAGCTGTTTTTT. It encodes CASSQIPRNPWERILTGELFF.